Listed here is a single T cell receptor beta chain. Germline lookup yields CDR1 PRHDT and CDR2 FYEKMQ (reference sequence). Trimming cost V 4 bases and J 1 base; bases outside gene matches: 9. This CDR3 has 17 amino acids. This entry comes from a study of OX40 agonist ivuxolimab in advanced cancers. Clones were read by immunoSEQ multiplex PCR, and TCRdb kept only the in-frame ones, dropping some. The profile shows about 94,000 clones, 94% of them singletons. The specimen was CD4+ or CD8+ T cells sorted from blood, collected in a trial of the OX40 agonist ivuxolimab. The sequence was obtained from an adult with an advanced solid tumor such as melanoma, head and neck, liver or kidney cancer. V and J are TRBV13 and TRBJ2-2; the match to TRBD1 covers 7 bases. The CDR3 is CASSSHIGTENTGELFF. The CDR3 nucleotides are TGTGCCAGCAGCTCCCATATAGGGACAGAGAACACCGGGGAGCTGTTTTTT.